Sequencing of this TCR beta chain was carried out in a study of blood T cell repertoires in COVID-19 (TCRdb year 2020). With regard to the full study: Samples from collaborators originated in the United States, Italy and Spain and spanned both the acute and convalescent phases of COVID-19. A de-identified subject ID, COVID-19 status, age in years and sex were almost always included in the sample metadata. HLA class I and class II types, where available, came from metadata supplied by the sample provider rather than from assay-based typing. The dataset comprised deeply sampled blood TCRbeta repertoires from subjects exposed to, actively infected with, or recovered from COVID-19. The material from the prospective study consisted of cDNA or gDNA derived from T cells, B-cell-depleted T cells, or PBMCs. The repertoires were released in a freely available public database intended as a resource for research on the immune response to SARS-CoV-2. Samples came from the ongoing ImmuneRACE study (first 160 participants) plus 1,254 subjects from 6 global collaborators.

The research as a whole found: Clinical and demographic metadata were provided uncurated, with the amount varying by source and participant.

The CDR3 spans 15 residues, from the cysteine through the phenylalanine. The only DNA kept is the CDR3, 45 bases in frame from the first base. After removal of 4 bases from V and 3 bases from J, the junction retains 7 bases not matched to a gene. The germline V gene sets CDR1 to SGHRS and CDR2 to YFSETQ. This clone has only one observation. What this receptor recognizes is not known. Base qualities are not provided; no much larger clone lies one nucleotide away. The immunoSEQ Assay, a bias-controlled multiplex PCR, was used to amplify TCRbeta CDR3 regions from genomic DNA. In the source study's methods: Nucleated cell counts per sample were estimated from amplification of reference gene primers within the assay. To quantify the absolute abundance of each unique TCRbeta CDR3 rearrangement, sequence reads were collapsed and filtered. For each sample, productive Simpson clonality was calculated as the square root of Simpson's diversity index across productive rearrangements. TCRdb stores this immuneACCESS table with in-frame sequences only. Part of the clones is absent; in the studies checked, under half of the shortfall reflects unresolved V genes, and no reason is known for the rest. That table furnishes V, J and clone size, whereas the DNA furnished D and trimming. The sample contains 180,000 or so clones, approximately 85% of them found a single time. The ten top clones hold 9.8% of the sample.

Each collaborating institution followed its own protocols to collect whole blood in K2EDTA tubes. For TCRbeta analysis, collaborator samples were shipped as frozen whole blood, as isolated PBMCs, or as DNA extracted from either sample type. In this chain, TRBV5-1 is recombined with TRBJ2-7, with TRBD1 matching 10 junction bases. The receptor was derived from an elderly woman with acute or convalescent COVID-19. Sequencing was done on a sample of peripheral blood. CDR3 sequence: CASSVAGTGDYEQYF. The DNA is TGCGCCAGCAGCGTGGCCGGGACAGGGGACTACGAGCAGTACTTC.